This TCR beta chain was recovered during a study of beta chain features in type 1 diabetes. Study in general: Investigators examined more than 90 million sorted cells across all samples.

Expressed TCRB transcripts were sequenced because the isolated RNA had all been reverse transcribed beforehand. Sequencing of naive, central memory and regulatory T cell samples gave an average of approximately 3.5 million reads. Clones were sequenced by immunoSEQ multiplex PCR, and TCRdb holds only the in-frame ones, with some missing. Among about 360,000 clones listed, roughly 12% were seen once. The length of the CDR3 is 13 residues. The germline gives CDR1 MNHEY, CDR2 SMNVEV (reference sequence). V was clipped by 2 bases and J by 5 bases, with 10 bases between them. Concerning this clone: Its antigen remains unidentified.

Findings of the study overall: There were fewer insertions and more deletions at the VDJ junctions of type 1 diabetes patients. Moderate yet significant TCRB CDR3 shortening was seen in Type 1 diabetes patients in all four CD4+ subsets. TCRB repertoires of naive, central memory and Treg cells appeared more similar among patients than among healthy donors.

The chain joins TRBV27 to TRBJ2-7, with a tentative D call TRBD1 (6 bases). Sequencing was performed on naive CD4+ T cells from blood. This clonotype was obtained from a woman in her late teens or twenties with type 1 diabetes. CDR3 loop: CASSLARGDEQYF. In DNA, the CDR3 is TGTGCCAGCAGTTTAGCCAGGGGTGACGAGCAGTACTTC.